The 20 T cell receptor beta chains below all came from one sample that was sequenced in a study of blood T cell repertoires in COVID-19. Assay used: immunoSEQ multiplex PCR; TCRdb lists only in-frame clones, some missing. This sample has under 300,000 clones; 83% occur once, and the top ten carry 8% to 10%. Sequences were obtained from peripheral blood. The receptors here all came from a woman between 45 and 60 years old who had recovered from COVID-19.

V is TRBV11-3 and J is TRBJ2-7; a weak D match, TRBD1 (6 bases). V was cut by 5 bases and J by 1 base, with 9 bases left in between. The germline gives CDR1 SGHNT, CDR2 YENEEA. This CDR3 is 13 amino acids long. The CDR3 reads CASSQTGSYEQYF. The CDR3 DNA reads TGTGCCAGCAGCCAAACAGGGTCCTACGAGCAGTACTTC. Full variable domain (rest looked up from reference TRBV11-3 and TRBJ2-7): EAGVVQSPRYKIIEKKQPVAFWCNPISGHNTLYWYLQNLGQGPELLIRYENEEAVDDSQLPKDRFSAERLKGVDSTLKIQPAELGDSAVYLCASSQTGSYEQYFGPGTRLTVT.

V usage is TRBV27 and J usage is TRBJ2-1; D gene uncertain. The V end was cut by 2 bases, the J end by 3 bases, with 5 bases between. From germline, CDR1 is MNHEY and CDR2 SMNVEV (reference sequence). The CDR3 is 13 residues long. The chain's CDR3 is CASSLQIYNEQFF. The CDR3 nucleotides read TGTGCCAGCAGTTTACAGATCTACAATGAGCAGTTCTTC.

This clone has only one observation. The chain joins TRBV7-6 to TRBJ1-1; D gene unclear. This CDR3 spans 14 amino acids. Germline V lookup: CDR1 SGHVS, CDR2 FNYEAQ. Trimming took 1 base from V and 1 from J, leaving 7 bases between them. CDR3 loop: CASSLGSTNTEAFF. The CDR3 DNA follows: TGTGCCAGCAGCTTAGGATCTACGAACACTGAAGCTTTCTTT.

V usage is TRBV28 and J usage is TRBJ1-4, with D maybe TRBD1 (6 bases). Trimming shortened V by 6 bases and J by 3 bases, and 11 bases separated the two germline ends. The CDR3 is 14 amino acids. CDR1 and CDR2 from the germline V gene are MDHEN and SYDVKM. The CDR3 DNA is TGTGCCAGCAGGATACAGGGACCTAATGAAAAACTGTTTTTT. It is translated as CASRIQGPNEKLFF.

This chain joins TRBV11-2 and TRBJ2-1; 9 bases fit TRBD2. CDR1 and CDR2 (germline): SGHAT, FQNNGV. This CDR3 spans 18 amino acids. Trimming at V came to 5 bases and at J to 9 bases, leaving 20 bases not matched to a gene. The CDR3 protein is CASSHPVGGGRARIEQFF. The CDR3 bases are TGTGCCAGCAGCCATCCCGTGGGGGGCGGGAGGGCGCGGATTGAGCAGTTCTTC. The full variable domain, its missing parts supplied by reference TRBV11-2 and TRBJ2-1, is EAGVAQSPRYKIIEKRQSVAFWCNPISGHATLYWYQQILGQGPKLLIQFQNNGVVDDSQLPKDRFSAERLKGVDSTLKIQPAKLEDSAVYLCASSHPVGGGRARIEQFFGPGTRLTVL.

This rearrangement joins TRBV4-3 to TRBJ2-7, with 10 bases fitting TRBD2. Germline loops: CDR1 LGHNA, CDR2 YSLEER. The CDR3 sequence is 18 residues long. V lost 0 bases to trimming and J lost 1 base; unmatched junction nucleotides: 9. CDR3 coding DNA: TGCGCCAGCAGCCAAGAACCCCTAGCGGGAGCCGAATCCTACGAGCAGTACTTC. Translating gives CASSQEPLAGAESYEQYF.

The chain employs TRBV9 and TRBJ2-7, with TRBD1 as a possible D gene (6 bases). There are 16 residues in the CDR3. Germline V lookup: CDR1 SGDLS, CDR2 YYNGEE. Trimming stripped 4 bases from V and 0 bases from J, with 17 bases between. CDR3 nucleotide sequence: TGTGCCAGCAGCCCAAAGTCGGACAGCTTCTCCTACGAGCAGTACTTC. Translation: CASSPKSDSFSYEQYF. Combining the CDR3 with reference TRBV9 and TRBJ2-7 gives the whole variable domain DSGVTQTPKHLITATGQRVTLRCSPRSGDLSVYWYQQSLDQGLQFLIQYYNGEERAKGNILERFSAQQFPDLHSELNLSSLELGDSALYFCASSPKSDSFSYEQYFGPGTRLTVT.

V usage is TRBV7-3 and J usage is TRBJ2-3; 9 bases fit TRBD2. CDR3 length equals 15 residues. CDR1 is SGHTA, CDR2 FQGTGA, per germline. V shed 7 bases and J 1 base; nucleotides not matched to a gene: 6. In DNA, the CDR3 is TGTGCCAGCACCGAGCGGGGGGCGGGCACAGATACGCAGTATTTT. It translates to CASTERGAGTDTQYF.

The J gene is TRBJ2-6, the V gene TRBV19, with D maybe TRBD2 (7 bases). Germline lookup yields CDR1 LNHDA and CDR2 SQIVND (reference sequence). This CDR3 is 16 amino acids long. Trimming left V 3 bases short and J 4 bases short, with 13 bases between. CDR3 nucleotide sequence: TGTGCCAGTAGTATCGGGGGGCGCGCGGGGGCCAACGTCCTGACTTTC. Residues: CASSIGGRAGANVLTF. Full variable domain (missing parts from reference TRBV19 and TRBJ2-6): DGGITQSPKYLFRKEGQNVTLSCEQNLNHDAMYWYRQDPGQGLRLIYYSQIVNDFQKGDIAEGYSVSREKKESFPLTVTSAQKNPTAFYLCASSIGGRAGANVLTFGAGSRLTVL.

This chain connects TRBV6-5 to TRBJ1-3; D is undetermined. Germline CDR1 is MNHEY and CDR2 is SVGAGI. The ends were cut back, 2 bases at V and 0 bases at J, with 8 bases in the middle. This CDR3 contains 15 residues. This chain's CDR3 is CASSYGQISGNTIYF. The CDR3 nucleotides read TGTGCCAGCAGTTACGGGCAGATCTCTGGAAACACCATATATTTT.

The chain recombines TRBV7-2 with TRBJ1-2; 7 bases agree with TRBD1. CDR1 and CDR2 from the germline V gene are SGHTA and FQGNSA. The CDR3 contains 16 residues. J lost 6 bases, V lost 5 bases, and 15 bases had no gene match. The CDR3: CASSPSALDRVNGYTF. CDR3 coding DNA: TGTGCCAGCAGCCCCTCCGCTCTAGACAGGGTAAATGGCTACACCTTC.

CDR3 sequence: CASSAQYGPQHF. The CDR3 DNA follows: TGTGCCAGCAGTGCCCAATACGGGCCCCAGCATTTT. The rearrangement joins TRBV25-1 to TRBJ1-5; D is unresolved. CDR1 and CDR2 (germline): MGHDK, SYGVNS. CDR3 length equals 12 residues. Trimming took 4 bases from V and 9 from J, leaving 10 bases between them.

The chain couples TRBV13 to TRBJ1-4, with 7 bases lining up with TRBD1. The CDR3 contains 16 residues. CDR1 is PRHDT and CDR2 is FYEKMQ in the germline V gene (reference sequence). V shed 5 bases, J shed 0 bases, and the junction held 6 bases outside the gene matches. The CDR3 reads CASSQGQLPTNEKLFF. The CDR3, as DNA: TGTGCCAGCAGCCAGGGACAGTTACCAACTAATGAAAAACTGTTTTTT.

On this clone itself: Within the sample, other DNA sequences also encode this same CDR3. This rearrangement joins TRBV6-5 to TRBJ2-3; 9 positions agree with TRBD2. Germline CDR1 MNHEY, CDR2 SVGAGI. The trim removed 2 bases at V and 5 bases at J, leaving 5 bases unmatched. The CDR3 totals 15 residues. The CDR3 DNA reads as TGTGCCAGCAGTTACCGGGGACTAGCAGGAGATACGCAGTATTTT. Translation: CASSYRGLAGDTQYF.

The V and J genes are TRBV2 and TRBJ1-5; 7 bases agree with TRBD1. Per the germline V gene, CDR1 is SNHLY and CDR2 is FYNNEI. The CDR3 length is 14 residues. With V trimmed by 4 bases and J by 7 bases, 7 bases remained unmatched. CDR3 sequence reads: CASSGGQGGQPQHF. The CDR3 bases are TGTGCCAGCAGTGGGGGGCAGGGGGGCCAGCCCCAGCATTTT.

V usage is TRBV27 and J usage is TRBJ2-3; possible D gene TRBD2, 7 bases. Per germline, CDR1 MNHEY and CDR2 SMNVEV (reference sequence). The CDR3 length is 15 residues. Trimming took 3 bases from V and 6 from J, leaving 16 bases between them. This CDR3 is CASSLWGGLGDTQYF. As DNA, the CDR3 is TGTGCCAGCAGTTTGTGGGGGGGCCTGGGTGATACGCAGTATTTT.

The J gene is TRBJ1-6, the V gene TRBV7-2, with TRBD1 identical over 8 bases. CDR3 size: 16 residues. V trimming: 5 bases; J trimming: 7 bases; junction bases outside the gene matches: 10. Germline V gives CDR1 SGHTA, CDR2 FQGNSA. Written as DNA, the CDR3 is TGTGCCAGCAGCCTGACAGGGGACGGAGGCAATTCACCCCTCCACTTT. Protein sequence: CASSLTGDGGNSPLHF.

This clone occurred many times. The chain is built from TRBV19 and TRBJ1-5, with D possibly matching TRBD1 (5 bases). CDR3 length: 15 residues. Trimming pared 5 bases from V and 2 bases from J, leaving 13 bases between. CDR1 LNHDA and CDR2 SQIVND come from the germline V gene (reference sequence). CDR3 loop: CASSFSGSGNQPQHF. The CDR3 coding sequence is TGTGCCAGTAGTTTTTCAGGGTCTGGCAATCAGCCCCAGCATTTT.

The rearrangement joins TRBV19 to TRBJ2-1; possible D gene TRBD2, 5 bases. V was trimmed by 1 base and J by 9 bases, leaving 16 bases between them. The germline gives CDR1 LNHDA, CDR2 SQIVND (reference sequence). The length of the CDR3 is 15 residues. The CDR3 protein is CASSIGGSRLFEQFF. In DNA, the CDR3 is TGTGCCAGTAGTATAGGAGGGAGCCGACTATTTGAGCAGTTCTTC.

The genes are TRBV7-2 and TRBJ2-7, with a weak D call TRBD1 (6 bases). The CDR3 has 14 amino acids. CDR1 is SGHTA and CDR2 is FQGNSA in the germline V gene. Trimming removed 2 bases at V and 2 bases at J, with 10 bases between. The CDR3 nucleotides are TGTGCCAGCAGCTTAATCTCAGGGGCCTACGAGCAGTACTTC. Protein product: CASSLISGAYEQYF.